This T cell receptor beta chain appears in the sequencing data of a study of blood T cells in healthy people across ages. Details on this clonotype: The antigen remains undetermined.

Study findings and constraints: Shifts in expanded clonotypes may have been confounded by donor CMV status, which was unknown.

The CDR3 has 13 residues. V lost 6 bases and J lost 5, with 13 bases in between. PCR was performed a second time for about 6 to 11 cycles using a sample-barcoded 5' primer and a J-beta primer mix. MiXCR, run by TCRdb on the 5' RACE reads, gives a single entry per CDR3 protein. The sample has hundreds of thousands of distinct CDR3 sequences, about 30% seen once. Sequencing was done on a sample of blood. The chain employs TRBV12-3 or TRBV12-4 and TRBJ1-1; D might be TRBD1 (6 bases). This receptor was obtained from a woman older than 75 in good health. Here the CDR3 DNA reads TGTGCCAGCAGGTCCACAGGGCGGACTGAAGCTTTCTTT. Its translation is CASRSTGRTEAFF.